The text below deals with one T cell receptor beta chain. The antigen remains unidentified. The time point: persistent/refractory GD, antithyroid drugs over 5 years with positive TRAb. Following extraction of RNA from PBMCs, that RNA was used to make the TCR library. Arm-PCR of CDR3 regions with iRepertoire HTBI primers generated TCR beta libraries. TCRdb used MiXCR to reprocess the multiplex PCR reads, holding one entry per CDR3 protein. The sample carries a few hundred thousand distinct CDR3 sequences, around 20% recorded once. This sample is part of a study of regulatory T cells in long-lasting Graves disease. Across the study: The term persistent Graves' disease signified upward of 5 years on antithyroid drugs with positive TSH receptor antibodies. Findings and caveats of the study: It was possible that the small sample size reduced accuracy. Persistent disease exhibited a predilection for TRBV28, TRBJ1-2 and TRBJ2-5.

Germline CDR1 is SGHTA and CDR2 is FQGTGA. This CDR3 spans 16 amino acids. V trimming: 4 bases; J trimming: 4 bases; junction bases outside the gene matches: 5. The chain uses TRBV7-3 and TRBJ2-3; 13 bases map to TRBD2. The clonotype was recovered from a female donor with Graves disease. Sequenced material: peripheral blood mononuclear cells (PBMCs), taken when the disease was refractory, from a patient treated with antithyroid drugs. The CDR3 coding sequence is TGTGCCAGCAGCTCGGGACTAGCGGGAAGGGCAGATACGCAGTATTTT. This encodes CASSSGLAGRADTQYF.